A single T cell receptor beta chain is shown here with its context. This sample was included in a study of T cell changes during pregnancy in multiple sclerosis. The table came from immunoSEQ multiplex PCR; TCRdb's copy has only in-frame clones and leaves some out. The sample comprises under 90,000 clones, about 92% of which are singletons, and over 1.3% rests with the top ten. This clonotype was sampled from a female donor in good health, enrolled as a control in a pregnancy study. Sequencing was performed on peripheral blood, taken in the second trimester of pregnancy.

DNA for the CDR3: TGTGCCTCAAACCCCAGGGCCGACGTTTACTACGAGCAGTACTTC. Its translation is CASNPRADVYYEQYF. This chain links TRBV5-8 with TRBJ2-7; D perhaps matches TRBD1 (5 bases). CDR1 and CDR2 from the germline V gene are SGHTS and YDEGEE. The length of the CDR3 is 15 residues. V was cut by 10 bases and J by 3 bases, with 23 bases left in between. The whole variable domain, remainder taken from reference TRBV5-8 and TRBJ2-7, is EAGVTQSPTHLIKTRGQQATLRCSPISGHTSVYWYQQALGLGLQFLLWYDEGEERNRGNFPPRFSGRQFPNYSSELNVNALELEDSALYLCASNPRADVYYEQYFGPGTRLTVT.